The 19 T cell receptor beta chains reported below all come from one sample, sequenced in a study of radiotherapy plus CTLA-4 blockade in lung cancer (dated by TCRdb to 2017 to 2018). The library was built by means of the immunoSEQ multiplex PCR assay. Imported from immuneACCESS, the table was reduced by TCRdb to in-frame sequences with V and J called. These copies leave out some clones; in studies compared against another copy, an unresolved V gene accounts for under half, and the cause of the remainder is not known. The sample table holds approximately 50,000 clones, of which 73% were seen once. In total, the top ten clones hold 3.5% of the sample. The sample consisted of peripheral blood, taken from a patient treated with radiotherapy plus ipilimumab. These receptor sequences come from a human donor with non-small cell lung cancer who had a complete response to radiotherapy plus ipilimumab.

The chain has TRBV18 and TRBJ2-7; a possible D gene is TRBD1 (5 bases). The J call could be wrong; TRBJ2-5 is a better fit for the DNA end. Looked up from germline, CDR1 is KGHSH and CDR2 is LQKENI. This CDR3 region has 13 residues. CDR3 protein: CASSPPGMETQYF. The CDR3, as DNA: TGTGCCAGCTCACCGCCAGGGATGGAGACCCAGTACTTC.

This clone was counted a few times. V gene TRBV19 combines with J gene TRBJ1-4; possibly TRBD1 for D (6 bases). Trimming left V 7 bases short and J 4 bases short, with 13 bases between. Germline V gene data show CDR1 as LNHDA and CDR2 as SQIVND (reference sequence). The CDR3 has 14 residues. CDR3 region: CASNDRRSNEKLFF. The CDR3 bases are TGTGCCAGTAACGACAGGAGGAGTAATGAAAAACTGTTTTTT. Based on the CDR3 plus reference TRBV19 and TRBJ1-4, the full variable domain is DGGITQSPKYLFRKEGQNVTLSCEQNLNHDAMYWYRQDPGQGLRLIYYSQIVNDFQKGDIAEGYSVSREKKESFPLTVTSAQKNPTAFYLCASNDRRSNEKLFFGSGTQLSVL.

The chain has TRBV2 and TRBJ1-5; TRBD1 might be the D (6 bases). The CDR3 contains 16 residues. Germline CDR1 is SNHLY and CDR2 is FYNNEI. The V end was cut by 6 bases, the J end by 0 bases, with 15 bases between. The CDR3 DNA follows: TGTGCCAGCAGCCCAGACAGGCTGTATAGCAATCAGCCCCAGCATTTT. Its translation: CASSPDRLYSNQPQHF. Complete variable domain (other parts from reference TRBV2 and TRBJ1-5): EPEVTQTPSHQVTQMGQEVILRCVPISNHLYFYWYRQILGQKVEFLVSFYNNEISEKSEIFDDQFSVERPDGSNFTLKIRSTKLEDSAMYFCASSPDRLYSNQPQHFGDGTRLSIL.

The V and J genes are TRBV6-5 and TRBJ2-3; 7 bases are a match to TRBD2. Germline V gene data show CDR1 as MNHEY and CDR2 as SVGAGI. Losses at the gene ends were 11 bases for V and 3 bases for J; bases not matched to a gene: 11. The CDR3 covers 14 residues. Here the CDR3 reads CASRWGGMTDTQYF. The CDR3 DNA reads TGTGCCTCCCGGTGGGGGGGGATGACAGATACGCAGTATTTT.

The chain employs TRBV19 and TRBJ1-2; 8 nucleotides match TRBD1. Trimming removed 7 bases from V and 5 bases from J; junction bases left unmatched: 15. Germline V CDR1 and CDR2: LNHDA, SQIVND (reference sequence). There are 16 residues in the CDR3. The CDR3 sequence is CASTRTGYNLLYGYTF. The CDR3 region has the DNA TGTGCCAGTACCCGGACAGGGTACAACCTGCTATATGGCTACACCTTC.

The chain employs TRBV10-1 and TRBJ1-5, with D uncertain. V shed 4 bases and J shed 3 bases, with 7 bases lying between them. CDR3 size: 13 residues. In germline, CDR1 is WNHNN, CDR2 SYGVQD (reference sequence). The chain's CDR3 is CASSGQINQPQHF. The CDR3 DNA follows: TGCGCCAGCAGTGGTCAGATCAATCAGCCCCAGCATTTT.

This clone was found a few times. The chain combines TRBV6-5 with TRBJ2-7; TRBD2 matches 8 bases. The CDR3 is 15 amino acids. Looked up from germline, CDR1 is MNHEY and CDR2 is SVGAGI. V was clipped by 6 bases and J by 0 bases; unmatched bases: 7. The CDR3 spells CASSRGTRSSYEQYF. The CDR3 DNA reads as TGTGCCAGCAGCCGAGGGACTAGGAGCTCCTACGAGCAGTACTTC.

There are a few counts of this clone. The chain couples TRBV28 to TRBJ2-7; 9 bases align to TRBD1. Trimming took 6 bases from V and 0 from J; bases not matched to a gene: 9. Germline CDR1 is MDHEN and CDR2 is SYDVKM. CDR3 size: 16 residues. The CDR3 DNA follows: TGTGCCAGCAGGTCATCCGGGACAGGGTTCTCCTACGAGCAGTACTTC. This gives the protein CASRSSGTGFSYEQYF.

This clone was seen only once. This sequence joins TRBV6-1 and TRBJ2-2; 7 bases are shared with TRBD2. Per the germline V gene, CDR1 is MNHNS and CDR2 is SASEGT. V gave up 6 bases and J gave up 6 bases; unmatched junction bases: 10. The CDR3 is 15 residues long. CDR3 in DNA: TGTGCCAGCAGGGGGGGGGACTCGCTGGCCGGGGAGCTGTTTTTT. Its protein is CASRGGDSLAGELFF.

V and J are TRBV7-9 and TRBJ1-1; TRBD1 is a possible D gene (5 bases). The CDR3 length is 12 residues. Trimming removed 5 bases from V and 4 bases from J, with 8 bases in between. Germline V CDR1 and CDR2: SEHNR, FQNEAQ (reference sequence). CDR3 bases: TGTGCCAGCAGCCAGGGATTCACTGAAGCTTTCTTT. This translates into CASSQGFTEAFF.

This clone was recorded a few times. The gene calls are TRBV7-2 and TRBJ2-7; the D gene is possibly TRBD2 (5 bases). Trimming cost V 2 bases and J 7 bases, with 18 bases left between them. The CDR3 consists of 15 residues. From germline, CDR1 is SGHTA and CDR2 FQGNSA. The CDR3 protein is CASSLFEGGLGEQYF. The CDR3, as DNA: TGTGCCAGCAGCTTATTCGAAGGAGGCCTTGGGGAGCAGTACTTC.

The chain uses TRBV7-8 and TRBJ2-3; 8 nucleotides line up with TRBD2. The germline gives CDR1 SGHVS, CDR2 FQNEAQ. The CDR3 is made up of 15 amino acids. V lost 8 bases to trimming and J lost 0 bases; unmatched junction nucleotides: 7. CDR3 protein: CASSRLAFSTDTQYF. The CDR3 bases are TGTGCCAGCTCTCGACTAGCGTTTAGCACAGATACGCAGTATTTT.

The gene calls are TRBV2 and TRBJ1-1; D remains ambiguous. Trimming took 2 bases from V and 1 from J, leaving 8 bases between them. The CDR3 extends over 14 amino acids. Per the germline V gene, CDR1 is SNHLY and CDR2 is FYNNEI. The DNA for the CDR3 is TGTGCCAGCAGTGAACGGCGGGCGAACACTGAAGCTTTCTTT. This codes for CASSERRANTEAFF. Together with reference TRBV2 and TRBJ1-1, the CDR3 gives the full variable domain: EPEVTQTPSHQVTQMGQEVILRCVPISNHLYFYWYRQILGQKVEFLVSFYNNEISEKSEIFDDQFSVERPDGSNFTLKIRSTKLEDSAMYFCASSERRANTEAFFGQGTRLTVV.

In DNA, the CDR3 is TGTGCCAGCAGTTTCTCTCCGTCCCGGGGGAGTAGACTCTACGAGCAGTACTTC. This sequence encodes CASSFSPSRGSRLYEQYF. This chain connects TRBV27 to TRBJ2-7; a possible D gene is TRBD2 (6 bases). V shed 3 bases and J shed 3 bases, with 24 bases lying between them. The germline V gene encodes CDR1 MNHEY and CDR2 SMNVEV (reference sequence). This CDR3 spans 18 amino acids.

The chain links TRBV7-9 to TRBJ2-2; TRBD2 aligns across 8 bases. With 7 bases clipped from V and 6 bases from J, the junction kept 10 bases outside the gene matches. CDR3 length equals 15 residues. Germline V gives CDR1 SEHNR, CDR2 FQNEAQ (reference sequence). CDR3 amino acids: CASNLGTSGSGELFF. The CDR3 DNA is TGTGCCAGCAACCTGGGCACTAGCGGTTCCGGGGAGCTGTTTTTT.

This chain joins TRBV11-2 and TRBJ1-5; D gene unclear. Germline V gene sequence: CDR1 SGHAT, CDR2 FQNNGV. CDR3 size: 13 residues. V was trimmed by 3 bases and J by 9 bases, leaving 12 bases between them. Here the CDR3 DNA reads TGTGCCAGCAGCTTGGGCCTGAATGGGCCCCAGCATTTT. Its protein is CASSLGLNGPQHF.

The CDR3 DNA follows: TGCAGCGTTCCAGGGGGCGCCTACGAGCAGTACTTC. Amino acids: CSVPGGAYEQYF. The rearrangement joins TRBV29-1 to TRBJ2-7; 8 bases map to TRBD1. CDR1 SQVTM and CDR2 ANQGSEA come from the germline V gene. V gave up 5 bases and J gave up 2 bases; unmatched junction bases: 2. The CDR3 extends over 12 amino acids.

V usage is TRBV7-2 and J usage is TRBJ2-1, with TRBD1 matching 7 bases. The CDR3 is made up of 15 amino acids. Per the germline V gene, CDR1 is SGHTA and CDR2 is FQGNSA. Trimming took 5 bases from V and 3 from J; bases not matched to a gene: 7. The CDR3 DNA reads as TGTGCCAGCAGCAGACAGGGTGGGGACTACAATGAGCAGTTCTTC. It codes for CASSRQGGDYNEQFF.

The CDR3 loop reads CASTPQGGGRNEQFF. The CDR3 DNA reads as TGCGCCAGCACCCCTCAAGGGGGGGGGAGGAATGAGCAGTTCTTC. The V gene is TRBV4-1, the J gene TRBJ2-1; maybe TRBD2 (7 bases). The CDR3 has 15 amino acids. V lost 7 bases and J lost 7, with 20 bases in between. From germline, CDR1 is MGHRA and CDR2 YSYEKL.